The clone carrying this T cell receptor (beta chain) was seen a few times. Its cognate antigen is unknown. The entry originates in a study of T cells in localized non-small cell lung cancer. Study-level findings and limits: Heterogeneity stays possible, as sequencing covered only one tumor region.

Germline CDR1 and CDR2: MNHEY and SVGAGI. With V trimmed by 7 bases and J by 5 bases, 8 bases remained unmatched. The CDR3 sequence is 15 residues long. Using immunoSEQ multiplex PCR, the repertoire was profiled, and TCRdb retains in-frame clones only, with some absent. The repertoire has some 52,000 clones, around 80% of them found once; the top ten carry around 4.5%. The sequences come from PBMCs, collected before any cancer treatment. The sequence was obtained from a woman between 35 and 75 years old with stage II lung adenocarcinoma. V usage is TRBV6-5 and J usage is TRBJ1-6; the match to TRBD1 covers 7 bases. Here the CDR3 reads CASTRGGGNNSPLHF. DNA of the CDR3: TGTGCCAGCACCCGGGGAGGGGGCAATAATTCACCCCTCCACTTT.